Listed below are T cell receptor beta chains from one sample, sequenced in a study of T cell responses to AZD1222 COVID-19 vaccine. Using immunoSEQ multiplex PCR, the repertoire was profiled, and TCRdb retains in-frame clones only, with some absent. The sample carries about 96,000 clones, 89% recorded once. The sequencing here drew on peripheral blood, taken on day 0 of AZD1222 vaccination. The receptors stem from an adult in good health. Each CDR3 is given with its conserved first and last residue. A D gene is named only where the DNA matches it firmly. Expanded clones get a size class; other rows say once, few or many, or leave the size out.

d_call	j_call	clone_size	v_call	cdr3_nt	cdr3_aa
.	TRBJ2-1	.	TRBV21-1	TGTGCCAGCAGCAAAAGGCGGACCTCTTACCCCCACAATGAGCAGTTCTTC	CASSKRRTSYPHNEQFF
.	TRBJ1-2	.	TRBV12-3/TRBV12-4	TGTGCCAGCAGTTTACAGGGGACTTATGGCTACACCTTC	CASSLQGTYGYTF
TRBD1	TRBJ2-7	.	TRBV6-1	TGTGCCAGCAGTGAACCCGGGACAGGGAAAAGCGAGCAGTACTTC	CASSEPGTGKSEQYF
TRBD1	TRBJ1-1	.	TRBV6-5	TGTGCCAGCGGAACAGGGGGTAGGACTGAAGCTTTCTTT	CASGTGGRTEAFF
TRBD1	TRBJ2-1	.	TRBV6-4	TGTGCCAGCAGTGACTCGGGACAGGGGGCCTACAATGAGCAGTTCTTC	CASSDSGQGAYNEQFF
.	TRBJ1-2	.	TRBV9	TGTGCCAGCAGCGCCGGAGGGGTCAGTAACTATGGCTACACCTTC	CASSAGGVSNYGYTF
.	TRBJ2-1	.	TRBV5-1	TGCGCCAGCAGCCCGGAGGGGGGAACCTACAATGAGCAGTTCTTC	CASSPEGGTYNEQFF
TRBD1	TRBJ2-7	few	TRBV7-2	TGTGCCAGCAGCTTAGACGGGACAGGGGTCTACGAGCAGTACTTC	CASSLDGTGVYEQYF
.	TRBJ1-2	.	TRBV11-2	TGTGCCAGCCCCTTGGGAGAGGCTAAGCCCGGCTACACCTTC	CASPLGEAKPGYTF
TRBD2	TRBJ2-1	.	TRBV29-1	TGCAGCGTTGAAAGCAGCGGGGGATTTGGTGAGCAGTTCTTC	CSVESSGGFGEQFF
.	TRBJ2-3	.	TRBV6-5	TGTGCCAGCAGTCAGGGTATAAATACGCAGTATTTT	CASSQGINTQYF
.	TRBJ1-1	.	TRBV6-2/TRBV6-3	TGTGCCAGCAGTGACCTGAGTCAAGGAGCTTTCTTT	CASSDLSQGAFF
.	TRBJ1-4	.	TRBV10-3	TGTGCCATCAGTGAGGACAGTGAAAAACTGTTTTTT	CAISEDSEKLFF
TRBD1	TRBJ1-4	.	TRBV19	TGTGCCACCTCCGGGACAGATAATGAAAAACTGTTTTTT	CATSGTDNEKLFF
.	TRBJ2-7	once	TRBV20-1	TGCAGCTTTGACAGGAATTACGAGCAGTACTTC	CSFDRNYEQYF
.	TRBJ1-4	.	TRBV7-2	TGTGCCAGCAGCTCGTACGAAAGACAGGCAACTAATGAAAAACTGTTTTTT	CASSSYERQATNEKLFF
.	TRBJ1-2	.	TRBV29-1	TGCAGCGGTCACAGCGGGACGGGGGGAGGTTATGGCTACACCTTC	CSGHSGTGGGYGYTF
TRBD1	TRBJ1-5	.	TRBV12-3/TRBV12-4	TGTGCCAGCAGGACAGGGACGGCTCAGCCCCAGCATTTT	CASRTGTAQPQHF
.	TRBJ1-6	.	TRBV5-1	TGCGCCAGCAGCTCCGACCGTCCACAGGGTTCACCCCTCCACTTT	CASSSDRPQGSPLHF
TRBD2	TRBJ2-6	.	TRBV6-4	TGTGCCAGCAGTTCCGGGGAGGGGCCCGGGGCCAACGTCCTGACTTTC	CASSSGEGPGANVLTF
TRBD1	TRBJ1-6	.	TRBV18	TGTGCCAGCTCACCAGTGGAGACAGGGAGTTCACCCCTCCACTTT	CASSPVETGSSPLHF
.	TRBJ2-7	.	TRBV28	TGTGCCAGCAGTGCGGCCCCGGGGCAGGGTTCCGAGCAGTACTTC	CASSAAPGQGSEQYF
.	TRBJ1-4	.	TRBV6-5	TGTGCCAGCAGTTACTCGATTCGGTGGGAAAAACTGTTTTTT	CASSYSIRWEKLFF
.	TRBJ1-2	.	TRBV5-5	TGTGCCAGCAGCTTGGATCCTCGGGGCTACACCTTC	CASSLDPRGYTF
.	TRBJ1-2	.	TRBV11-3	TGTGCCAGCAGACGACCGACAGCTAACTATGGCTACACCTTC	CASRRPTANYGYTF
.	TRBJ1-6	.	TRBV10-3	TGTGCCATCAGTGGAGGTGGTGATAACAATTCACCCCTCCACTTT	CAISGGGDNNSPLHF
TRBD1	TRBJ2-1	.	TRBV12-3/TRBV12-4	TGTGCCAGCAGTTTAACAGGGGGAACGGAGCAGTTCTTC	CASSLTGGTEQFF
.	TRBJ2-7	.	TRBV2	TGTGCCAGCAGTTTCAGCTCCTACGAGCAGTACTTC	CASSFSSYEQYF
TRBD1	TRBJ2-1	.	TRBV7-9	TGTGCCAGCAGCTTGGGGACAGCCGACGATGAGCAGTTCTTC	CASSLGTADDEQFF
.	TRBJ2-5	once	TRBV7-3	TGTGCCAGCAGCTACGACTGGGGCGAGACCCAGTACTTC	CASSYDWGETQYF
.	TRBJ1-6	once	TRBV7-8	TGTGCCAGCAGCCCTGCAAGAGGGTTGCGATCACCCCTCCACTTT	CASSPARGLRSPLHF
.	TRBJ2-7	.	TRBV27	TGTGCCAGCAGTTTTCTTAGGGGCGAGCAGTACTTC	CASSFLRGEQYF
TRBD1	TRBJ1-3	.	TRBV19	TGTGCCAGTAAAGGCAGGGGGCTCGGAAACACCATATATTTT	CASKGRGLGNTIYF
TRBD1	TRBJ1-2	once	TRBV11-1	TGTGCCAGCAGCCCCACAGGGGTGCGGATCTATGGCTACACCTTC	CASSPTGVRIYGYTF
.	TRBJ2-7	.	TRBV5-4	TGTGCCAGCAGCTTAACAGAATCCTACGAGCAGTACTTC	CASSLTESYEQYF
TRBD2	TRBJ2-7	.	TRBV12-3/TRBV12-4	TGTGCCAGCAGTTTAGTCAACGGGAGGGAGCAGTACTTC	CASSLVNGREQYF
.	TRBJ1-2	.	TRBV10-3	TGTGCCATCATTCGGGACGGCTATGGCTACACCTTC	CAIIRDGYGYTF
.	TRBJ1-2	.	TRBV4-2	TGTGCCAGCAGCCAAGAAGTCACGGGTAACTATGGCTACACCTTC	CASSQEVTGNYGYTF
.	TRBJ1-2	.	TRBV10-3	TGTGCCATCAGTGATTCGACAAAGAGTGGCTACACCTTC	CAISDSTKSGYTF
.	TRBJ1-2	.	TRBV19	TGTGCCAGTAGTGCCCATAAACTGGGGCTCGCCGGATATGGCTACACCTTC	CASSAHKLGLAGYGYTF
.	TRBJ2-7	.	TRBV27	TGTGCCAGCTCCCTCAGGGTCACCTACGAGCAGTACTTC	CASSLRVTYEQYF
TRBD1	TRBJ2-2	.	TRBV2	TGTGCCACCCTATCGGGACAGAGAAACACCGGGGAGCTGTTTTTT	CATLSGQRNTGELFF
.	TRBJ2-7	.	TRBV28	TGTGCCAGCGGGGCAGGGAATACCTACGAGCAGTACTTC	CASGAGNTYEQYF
.	TRBJ1-1	.	TRBV10-3	TGTGCCATCACTGATCAATCGAAGCGCGGTGAAGCTTTCTTT	CAITDQSKRGEAFF